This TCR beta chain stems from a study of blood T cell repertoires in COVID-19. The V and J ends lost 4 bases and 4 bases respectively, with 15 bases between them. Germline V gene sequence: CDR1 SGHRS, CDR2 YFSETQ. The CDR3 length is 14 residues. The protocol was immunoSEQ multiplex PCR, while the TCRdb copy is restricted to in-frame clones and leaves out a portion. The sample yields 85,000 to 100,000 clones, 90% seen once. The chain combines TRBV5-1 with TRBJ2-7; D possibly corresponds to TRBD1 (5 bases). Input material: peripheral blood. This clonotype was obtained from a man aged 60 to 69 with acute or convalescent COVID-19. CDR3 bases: TGCGCCAGCAGCAGGGGAACGTTGGAGTACGAGCAGTACTTC. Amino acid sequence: CASSRGTLEYEQYF.